This passage covers 3 T cell receptor beta chains from one sample sequenced in a study of T cells in localized non-small cell lung cancer. Measured with immunoSEQ multiplex PCR; TCRdb has only the in-frame clones, and not every one. The sample records 50,000 to 75,000 clones, around 90% being singletons. The sequencing used peripheral blood, collected before any cancer treatment. The receptors derive from a man aged 40 to 70 with stage I squamous cell lung carcinoma.

The chain employs TRBV28 and TRBJ2-4; TRBD2 matches 13 bases. This CDR3 comprises 17 residues. The V and J ends lost 4 bases and 9 bases, in that order; junction bases with no gene match: 12. CDR1 MDHEN and CDR2 SYDVKM come from the germline V gene. CDR3 amino acids: CASSSYQLAGGEGIQYF. CDR3 nucleotides: TGTGCCAGCAGTTCCTATCAACTAGCGGGAGGGGAGGGCATTCAGTACTTC.

The CDR3 is CAIRGGSAYEQYF. The CDR3 DNA reads as TGTGCCATCCGGGGAGGTTCGGCCTACGAGCAGTACTTC. The rearrangement uses TRBV10-3 and TRBJ2-7, with D tentatively TRBD2 (6 bases). V was shortened by 8 bases and J by 2 bases, with 13 bases between the two germline ends. Per germline, CDR1 ENHRY and CDR2 SYGVKD. The CDR3 is made up of 13 amino acids.

The chain's CDR3 is CASSTGTSSDTQYF. DNA for the CDR3: TGTGCCAGCAGCACCGGGACTAGCAGTGATACGCAGTATTTT. The chain joins TRBV7-2 to TRBJ2-3, with 9 bases fitting TRBD2. Per the germline V gene, CDR1 is SGHTA and CDR2 is FQGNSA. The trim removed 5 bases at V and 6 bases at J, leaving 6 bases unmatched. CDR3 length: 14 amino acids.